The 19 T cell receptor beta chains in this list originate from one sample, sequenced in a study of beta chain features in type 1 diabetes. Every isolated RNA sample was fully reverse transcribed, so sequencing captured expressed TCRB transcripts. Some clones are missing from TCRdb's copy, which holds only in-frame ones; the method was immunoSEQ multiplex PCR. The table includes roughly 140,000 clones, 6.9% detected once. Sequencing used central memory CD4+ T cells from blood. The receptors here all came from a young woman in good health.

This clone was seen a few times. The rearrangement links TRBV4-2 to TRBJ2-1, with a possible D match to TRBD2 (6 bases). The V end was cut by 0 bases, the J end by 7 bases, with 16 bases between. This CDR3 contains 16 residues. Germline CDR1 is LGHNA and CDR2 is YNFKEQ. CDR3 bases: TGTGCCAGCAGCCAAGATGAGGGAGGAGTCGGGAATGAGCAGTTCTTC. Its translation: CASSQDEGGVGNEQFF.

The genes are TRBV27 and TRBJ1-5, with 7 bases matching TRBD1. Trimming cost V 6 bases and J 0 bases; bases outside gene matches: 5. Germline V CDR1 and CDR2: MNHEY, SMNVEV (reference sequence). This CDR3 has 15 residues. The CDR3 here is CASRIRGDSNQPQHF. CDR3 coding DNA: TGTGCCAGCAGAATCAGGGGGGATAGCAATCAGCCCCAGCATTTT.

This clone was recorded at least ten times. The chain combines TRBV19 with TRBJ2-1; TRBD2 might be the D (6 bases). Trimming shortened V by 10 bases and J by 6 bases, and 19 bases separated the two germline ends. The germline V gene encodes CDR1 LNHDA and CDR2 SQIVND (reference sequence). CDR3 size: 14 residues. CDR3 in amino acids: CATLRGGTSNEQFF. CDR3 bases: TGTGCCACTTTGAGGGGTGGGACTTCCAATGAGCAGTTCTTC. Using reference TRBV19 and TRBJ2-1 for the parts outside the CDR3, the full variable domain is DGGITQSPKYLFRKEGQNVTLSCEQNLNHDAMYWYRQDPGQGLRLIYYSQIVNDFQKGDIAEGYSVSREKKESFPLTVTSAQKNPTAFYLCATLRGGTSNEQFFGPGTRLTVL.

This clone was seen at least ten times. The CDR3 region has the DNA TGTGCCTGGAGTGACGCTAGGCAGGGGCTTTCTGGGGCCAACGTCCTGACTTTC. Translation: CAWSDARQGLSGANVLTF. The chain couples TRBV30 to TRBJ2-6, with D tentatively TRBD1 (6 bases). The V and J ends lost 1 base and 1 base respectively, with 17 bases between them. Per germline, CDR1 GTSNPN and CDR2 SVGIG (reference sequence). The CDR3 contains 18 residues.

This clone came up a few times. The chain joins TRBV5-1 to TRBJ2-7; TRBD1 might be the D (6 bases). Germline CDR1 is SGHRS and CDR2 is YFSETQ. Between the trimmed V and J ends, which lost 3 bases and 1 base, there was a span of 17 bases. The length of the CDR3 is 16 residues. The CDR3 DNA follows: TGCGCCAGCAGCTCCCGTGGGCGGACAGTATCCTACGAGCAGTACTTC. Encoded protein: CASSSRGRTVSYEQYF.

The CDR3 loop reads CASSLARPGVRYEQYF. Written as DNA, the CDR3 is TGTGCCAGCAGCTTAGCTCGGCCAGGGGTAAGGTACGAGCAGTACTTC. This chain joins TRBV13 and TRBJ2-7; a weak D match, TRBD1 (6 bases). V lost 1 base, J lost 4 bases, and 17 bases lay in between. The germline CDR1 and CDR2 sequences are PRHDT and FYEKMQ (reference sequence). The CDR3 runs to 16 residues.

The gene calls are TRBV7-2 and TRBJ2-3; D might be TRBD2 (5 bases). The CDR3 has 14 residues. The germline V gene encodes CDR1 SGHTA and CDR2 FQGNSA. V lost 1 base to trimming and J lost 6 bases, with 11 bases between them. The CDR3: CASSLVQRYDTQYF. In nucleotides, the CDR3 is TGTGCCAGCAGCTTAGTTCAGCGGTATGATACGCAGTATTTT.

This clone was observed a handful of times. The V call is TRBV11-1, the J call TRBJ2-7; 7 bases map to TRBD1. With 7 bases clipped from V and 1 base from J, the junction kept 7 bases outside the gene matches. The CDR3 spans 14 residues. The germline gives CDR1 SGHAT, CDR2 FQDESV (reference sequence). DNA for the CDR3: TGTGCCAGCAAGGGGCAGGGGGATTCCTACGAGCAGTACTTC. As protein: CASKGQGDSYEQYF.

This clone was seen only a few times. The chain is built from TRBV15 and TRBJ1-4; the match to TRBD1 covers 7 bases. V dropped 2 bases and J dropped 5; count of bases not matched to a gene: 5. The germline V gene has CDR1 LNHNV and CDR2 YYDKDF (reference sequence). The length of the CDR3 is 15 residues. CDR3 residues: CATSRTGQKNEKLFF. The DNA of the CDR3 is TGTGCCACCAGCAGAACGGGACAGAAAAATGAAAAACTGTTTTTT.

At least ten counts were recorded for this clone. This sequence joins TRBV4-3 and TRBJ1-5; no reliable D call. V was pared by 0 bases and J by 6 bases, with 15 bases between. Germline V lookup: CDR1 LGHNA, CDR2 YSLEER. The CDR3 totals 16 residues. This CDR3 is CASSQEMLGEGQPQHF. Here the CDR3 DNA reads TGCGCCAGCAGCCAAGAAATGTTGGGAGAAGGTCAGCCCCAGCATTTT.

The J gene is TRBJ1-5, the V gene TRBV4-3; 10 bases match TRBD1. The CDR3 length is 16 residues. J gave up 1 base and V 5 bases, and 5 bases lay outside the gene matches. From germline, CDR1 is LGHNA and CDR2 YSLEER. The CDR3 DNA reads TGCGCCAGCAGCGCCCGGGACAGGGGAAGCAATCAGCCCCAGCATTTT. Protein: CASSARDRGSNQPQHF.

This clone has at least ten counts. The chain combines TRBV9 with TRBJ1-5; possible D gene TRBD1, 5 bases. The CDR3 spans 15 residues. Per germline, CDR1 SGDLS and CDR2 YYNGEE. The ends were cut back, 3 bases at V and 2 bases at J, with 12 bases in the middle. The CDR3 protein is CASSADPRGNQPQHF. In nucleotides, the CDR3 is TGTGCCAGCAGCGCCGACCCCAGGGGCAATCAGCCCCAGCATTTT.

Here the CDR3 DNA reads TGCAGTGCCACAACTAGTCGCGAGCAGTACTTC. Translation: CSATTSREQYF. V usage is TRBV20-1 and J usage is TRBJ2-7; possibly TRBD2 for D (5 bases). This CDR3 is 11 amino acids long. V lost 6 bases, J lost 6 bases, and 12 bases lay in between. Germline CDR1 is DFQATT and CDR2 is SNEGSKA (reference sequence).

This clone was recorded a few times. The chain combines TRBV28 with TRBJ2-5, with 8 bases fitting TRBD1. J was trimmed by 5 bases and V by 3 bases; bases with no gene match: 5. Germline V gene data show CDR1 as MDHEN and CDR2 as SYDVKM. This CDR3 has 14 residues. The chain's CDR3 is CASSLARGPETQYF. CDR3 nucleotide sequence: TGTGCCAGCAGTTTGGCCAGGGGGCCGGAGACCCAGTACTTC.

The gene calls are TRBV5-1 and TRBJ2-1; D not certain. Looked up from germline, CDR1 is SGHRS and CDR2 is YFSETQ. V lost 3 bases and J lost 1, with 8 bases in between. The CDR3 sequence is 14 residues long. The CDR3 loop reads CASSSTGSYNEQFF. DNA of the CDR3: TGCGCCAGCAGCTCTACGGGTTCCTACAATGAGCAGTTCTTC.

The chain couples TRBV25-1 to TRBJ2-3, with D possibly TRBD2 on 6 matching bases. This CDR3 spans 15 amino acids. CDR1 and CDR2 (germline): MGHDK, SYGVNS. Trimming shortened V by 6 bases and J by 1 base, and 14 bases separated the two germline ends. The CDR3 loop reads CASSQEGMGTDTQYF. CDR3 DNA: TGTGCCAGCAGCCAGGAGGGCATGGGCACAGATACGCAGTATTTT.

The chain recombines TRBV4-2 with TRBJ1-2, with TRBD1 identical over 7 bases. The CDR3 contains 16 residues. The germline gives CDR1 LGHNA, CDR2 YNFKEQ. Trimming removed 2 bases from V and 6 bases from J; junction bases left unmatched: 12. The CDR3 sequence: CASSQNRQGEMDGYTF. The CDR3 DNA reads as TGTGCCAGCAGCCAAAATAGACAGGGAGAAATGGATGGCTACACCTTC.

This clone was detected only a few times. The V call is TRBV5-1, the J call TRBJ2-1; D possibly corresponds to TRBD2 (5 bases). The germline CDR1 and CDR2 sequences are SGHRS and YFSETQ. V was clipped by 4 bases and J by 2 bases, with 13 bases between them. The CDR3 sequence is 15 residues long. The CDR3 DNA is TGCGCCAGCAGCCCCGAGGGTGTTGCCTACAATGAGCAGTTCTTC. Translated, it gives CASSPEGVAYNEQFF.

This clone has just a few counts. The V gene is TRBV6-4, the J gene TRBJ2-1; 10 nucleotides agree with TRBD2. Germline CDR1 MRHNA, CDR2 SNTAGT. The CDR3 contains 15 residues. V shed 5 bases and J 3 bases; nucleotides not matched to a gene: 4. CDR3 sequence: CASSSGTSDYNEQFF. Here the CDR3 DNA reads TGTGCCAGCAGTTCCGGGACTAGCGACTACAATGAGCAGTTCTTC.